Below are 22 T cell receptor beta chains sequenced from a single sample in a study of T cell repertoires in cytomegalovirus infection. TCRdb recomputed calls from the reads with MiXCR, one row per CDR3 protein. Of 200,000 to 300,000 distinct CDR3 sequences in the sample, roughly an eighth were seen once. Material for sequencing was PBMCs. These receptors all come from a human donor in good health (CMV status not recorded). Some clones in this sample may be carry-over from other donors' samples.

This sequence joins TRBV7-2 and TRBJ1-2, with no clear D. Trimming removed 4 bases from V and 6 bases from J, with 12 bases in between. The CDR3 is made up of 13 amino acids. Germline-derived CDR1 and CDR2 are SGHTA and FQGNSA. CDR3 loop: CASSSAGGDGYTF. CDR3 DNA: TGTGCCAGCAGCTCAGCGGGCGGCGATGGCTACACCTTC.

This clonotype was observed many times. The chain employs TRBV7-2 and TRBJ2-7; D is unclear. The CDR3 runs 16 residues. Germline V gene sequence: CDR1 SGHTA, CDR2 FQGNSA. V shed 1 base and J shed 0 bases, with 13 bases lying between them. CDR3 bases: TGTGCCAGCAGCTTAGGTCCGTCGCGCGGCTCCTACGAGCAGTACTTC. It codes for CASSLGPSRGSYEQYF.

This clonotype was detected ten times or more. This chain joins TRBV7-9 and TRBJ2-2, with 8 bases matching TRBD2. The CDR3 contains 14 residues. The V and J ends lost 5 bases and 3 bases, in that order; junction bases with no gene match: 2. Germline CDR1 and CDR2: SEHNR and FQNEAQ (reference sequence). The CDR3 here is CASSSGSYTGELFF. DNA of the CDR3: TGTGCCAGCAGCAGCGGGAGTTACACCGGGGAGCTGTTTTTT.

This clonotype was seen ten or more times. This chain joins TRBV7-2 and TRBJ1-5; D unresolved. The CDR3 totals 14 residues. Germline loops: CDR1 SGHTA, CDR2 FQGNSA. V was shortened by 5 bases and J by 0 bases, with 8 bases between the two germline ends. CDR3 region: CASSPGPSNQPQHF. The CDR3 DNA follows: TGTGCCAGCAGCCCCGGCCCTAGCAATCAGCCCCAGCATTTT.

Turning to this clonotype: With a much larger clone just one base away, this may be a read error. The chain combines TRBV4-3 with TRBJ1-1; D unresolved. The CDR3 is 15 residues long. The V gene's germline CDR1 is LGHNA and CDR2 YSLEER. DNA for the CDR3: TGCGCCAGCAGCAAAGACATGGCTCCGAACACTGAAGCTTTCTTT. It specifies CASSKDMAPNTEAFF.

This clonotype showed up just a few times. The chain combines TRBV9 with TRBJ2-3; 13 nucleotides match TRBD2. V lost 3 bases and J lost 8; bases outside the gene matches: 12. CDR1 is SGDLS and CDR2 is YYNGEE in the germline V gene. The length of the CDR3 is 17 residues. The CDR3 is CASSGELLAGGRITQYF. As DNA, the CDR3 is TGTGCCAGCAGCGGCGAACTACTAGCGGGGGGGAGAATTACGCAGTATTTT.

This sequence joins TRBV6-1 and TRBJ1-2; TRBD1 is a possible D gene (5 bases). CDR1 and CDR2 (germline): MNHNS, SASEGT. The CDR3 loop spans 13 amino acids. The V end was cut by 11 bases, the J end by 0 bases, with 13 bases between. CDR3 sequence reads: CAPRAGTNYGYTF. For the CDR3, the DNA is TGTGCCCCCCGGGCAGGGACTAACTATGGCTACACCTTC.

This rearrangement joins TRBV20-1 to TRBJ2-5; 10 bases are shared with TRBD2. V lost 6 bases to trimming and J lost 5 bases; unmatched junction nucleotides: 6. Germline values: CDR1 DFQATT, CDR2 SNEGSKA (reference sequence). The CDR3 has 13 amino acids. CDR3 in DNA: TGCAGTGCCCTAGCGGGGGAGGAGGAGACCCAGTACTTC. This gives the protein CSALAGEEETQYF.

This clonotype occurred many times. The V and J genes are TRBV6-2 or TRBV6-3 and TRBJ2-2; 8 positions match TRBD2. This CDR3 spans 14 amino acids. Per germline, CDR1 MNHEY and CDR2 SVGEGT. The ends lost 6 bases at V and 1 base at J; junction bases unmatched: 1. This chain's CDR3 is CASRSGGNTGELFF. The CDR3 DNA reads TGTGCCAGCAGGAGCGGGGGGAACACCGGGGAGCTGTTTTTT.

The table lists this clonotype with many counts. V gene TRBV6-5 combines with J gene TRBJ1-1; D gene ambiguous. There are 13 residues in the CDR3. The V gene's germline CDR1 is MNHEY and CDR2 SVGAGI. V was cut by 2 bases and J by 4 bases, with 8 bases left in between. The CDR3 DNA reads TGTGCCAGCAGTTACGGGATAAGCACTGAAGCTTTCTTT. It specifies CASSYGISTEAFF.

In its sample, this clonotype was seen a few times. The V and J genes are TRBV6-6 and TRBJ2-4, with D maybe TRBD1 (5 bases). Trimming cost V 2 bases and J 8 bases, with 7 bases left between them. CDR1 is MNHNY, CDR2 SVGAGI, per germline (reference sequence). CDR3 length: 12 residues. CDR3: CASSYRGDIQYF. CDR3 bases: TGTGCCAGCAGTTACAGGGGCGACATTCAGTACTTC.

This clonotype appeared many times. At one end, the junction sequence differs from germline, possibly due to a read error. This chain links TRBV5-1 with TRBJ1-2; 7 nucleotides agree with TRBD1. Germline CDR1 SGHRS, CDR2 YFSETQ. CDR3 size: 14 residues. CDR3 sequence reads: CASSLEGANYGYTF. CDR3 sequence (DNA): TGTGCCAGCAGCTTGGAGGGGGCGAACTATGGCTACACCTTC.

In its sample, this clonotype was seen many times. V and J are TRBV20-1 and TRBJ2-1, with 13 bases that match TRBD2. This CDR3 has 17 amino acids. Germline V gene lookup returns CDR1 DFQATT and CDR2 SNEGSKA (reference sequence). The junction had 14 bases not matched to a gene; V was cut back by 5 bases and J by 7 bases. CDR3 residues: CSASPRTSGSSWNEQFF. The CDR3 bases are TGCAGTGCTTCCCCAAGGACTAGCGGGAGTTCTTGGAATGAGCAGTTCTTC.

This clonotype showed up many times. The V and J genes are TRBV6-6 and TRBJ2-7, with D unresolved. The V gene lost 4 bases and the J gene lost 0 bases, with 4 bases spanning the gap. CDR1 is MNHNY, CDR2 SVGAGI, per germline (reference sequence). This CDR3 contains 12 residues. CDR3 in DNA: TGTGCCAGCAGTTTTGACTCCTACGAGCAGTACTTC. This codes for CASSFDSYEQYF.

This clonotype has just a few counts. The rearrangement uses TRBV20-1 and TRBJ2-7; 7 bases agree with TRBD1. Germline values: CDR1 DFQATT, CDR2 SNEGSKA (reference sequence). V dropped 4 bases and J dropped 6; count of bases not matched to a gene: 3. The CDR3 runs 11 residues. The CDR3 DNA sequence: TGCAGTGCTACCTGGGACAGCGAGCAGTACTTC. Translated: CSATWDSEQYF.

This clonotype has more than one count but fewer than ten. This chain joins TRBV29-1 and TRBJ2-3; D gene ambiguous. CDR1 and CDR2 (germline): SQVTM, ANQGSEA. This CDR3 region has 14 residues. Trimming removed 6 bases from V and 3 bases from J, with 16 bases in between. The CDR3 sequence: CSVEIALGTDTQYF. CDR3 coding DNA: TGCAGCGTCGAAATTGCGTTGGGGACAGATACGCAGTATTTT.

V gene TRBV5-4 combines with J gene TRBJ2-1; D is unresolved. This CDR3 has 14 amino acids. V shed 6 bases and J shed 9 bases, with 19 bases lying between them. Germline V gene sequence: CDR1 SGHNT, CDR2 YYREEE (reference sequence). DNA for the CDR3: TGTGCCAGCACCTTTACAGCCGAGTGGGGTGAGCAGTTCTTC. It translates to CASTFTAEWGEQFF. The full variable domain, completed using reference TRBV5-4 and TRBJ2-1, is ETGVTQSPTHLIKTRGQQVTLRCSSQSGHNTVSWYQQALGQGPQFIFQYYREEENGRGNFPPRFSGLQFPNYSSELNVNALELDDSALYLCASTFTAEWGEQFFGPGTRLTVL.

This clonotype was recorded many times. The chain carries TRBV28 and TRBJ2-7, with D perhaps assigned TRBD1 or TRBD2 (5 bases each). The CDR3 contains 19 residues. CDR1 and CDR2 (germline): MDHEN, SYDVKM. Deletions cut 3 bases from V and 3 bases from J, with 27 bases between. CDR3 amino acids: CASSFSAGLGTVFDYEQYF. The CDR3 nucleotides are TGTGCCAGCAGTTTTTCAGCAGGGCTCGGGACCGTATTTGACTACGAGCAGTACTTC.

The chain has TRBV4-2 and TRBJ2-7; TRBD2 agrees at 12 bases. J was trimmed by 3 bases and V by 4 bases; bases with no gene match: 7. The CDR3 runs to 16 residues. The germline gives CDR1 LGHNA, CDR2 YNFKEQ. In DNA, the CDR3 is TGTGCCAGCAGCCTTCCGACTAGCGGGAGAATCTACGAGCAGTACTTC. Translating it yields CASSLPTSGRIYEQYF.

The CDR3 sequence is CASRTGTRRVDTQYF. CDR3 nucleotides: TGTGCCAGCAGGACCGGGACTAGGAGGGTGGATACGCAGTATTTT. The chain recombines TRBV7-2 with TRBJ2-3; 8 bases map to TRBD2. CDR3 length: 15 residues. Germline V gene lookup returns CDR1 SGHTA and CDR2 FQGNSA. The V gene end was trimmed by 6 bases and the J gene end by 6 bases; junction bases not matched to a gene: 11.

J is TRBJ1-2 and V is TRBV20-1, with D uncertain. The germline gives CDR1 DFQATT, CDR2 SNEGSKA (reference sequence). The CDR3 runs to 15 residues. The V and J ends lost 0 bases and 7 bases respectively, with 18 bases between them. The CDR3 region is CSARDGGSGLLGYTF. As DNA, the CDR3 is TGCAGTGCTAGAGATGGTGGAAGCGGACTTCTTGGCTACACCTTC.

This clonotype was detected ten times or more. CDR3 region: CASSLDLPNTEAFF. Here the CDR3 DNA reads TGTGCCAGCAGCTTAGATCTCCCGAACACTGAAGCTTTCTTT. This sequence joins TRBV11-2 and TRBJ1-1; D gene ambiguous. Germline CDR1 reads SGHAT; CDR2 reads FQNNGV. V lost 0 bases and J lost 1, with 6 bases in between. The CDR3 loop spans 14 amino acids.